The following is a TCR beta chain sequence with its context. This clone appeared a few times. Its antigen is currently not known. No qualities accompany the bases; no much larger clone lies one base away. The cohort was made up of several hundred healthy bone marrow donors. At the time of sampling, all cohort members were nominally healthy, though unrecorded immune exposures were likely present. Of the roughly 700 cohort members, about 290 had a positive CMV serostatus and just over 350 had a negative one, while no CMV serostatus was recorded for the donor. Each donor provided a peripheral blood sample, and peripheral blood mononuclear cells were used for TCR beta sequencing. The Qiagen DNeasy Blood Extraction Kit was used to extract genomic DNA from the blood cell samples. The data were obtained in a study of cytomegalovirus exposure and HLA in healthy donors (TCRdb year 2017). Background for the entire study: In an earlier analysis of approximately 640 of the donors, 250 to 350 Gb of sequence data and 90 million to 120 million unique TCR beta sequences from 150 million to 200 million T cells were reported. Around 320 gigabases of sequencing data and 80 million or so unique TCR sequences were included in an early release covering over 600 HLA-typed donors. The genetic ancestry cluster associated with self-reported Caucasian donors included over 65% of the roughly 400 genotyped donors. The aim of the study was to test whether cataloging public T cell receptors could identify signatures of past pathogen exposure. Using immunosequencing, the study profiled T cell repertoires from fewer than 850 subjects and related those repertoires to cytomegalovirus serostatus. Besides the first cohort of around 700 subjects, a separate validation cohort made up of over 95 different subjects was used. The study combined high-throughput TCR immunosequencing, statistical association of individual TCRs with disease status, and machine learning to predict cytomegalovirus infection status. A later analysis re-analyzed previously published TCR beta repertoires from 650 to 800 donors and added high-resolution HLA genotyping to study TCR occurrence patterns. The later analysis used no new phenotypic data to find candidate immune exposures, relying instead on TCR beta sequences and their occurrence across donors. To decide whether each TCR beta V gene segment behaved as functional or pseudogenic, an earlier analysis of approximately 590 of the donors relied on high-throughput TCR beta sequencing. Donor age, sex, ethnicity and CMV serostatus were collected together with the repertoire data. A later genetic analysis used genome-wide SNP genotypes for about 60% of the 666 donors, treating that subset as a discovery cohort. Every repertoire in the discovery cohort had been generated on one and the same sequencing platform. HLA typing covered class I and class II loci at four-digit resolution. Typing coverage varied by locus: roughly 629-640 donors for A, B, C, DRB1 and DQB1; about 520 for DQA1; more than 600 for DPA1; 400 to 480 for DPB1. Roughly 5 DR-DQ haplotypes were handled as single units for association and clustering, since linkage in the cohort was strong. Across some 400 genotyped donors of the cohort, an average of approximately 200,000 unique TCR beta nucleotide sequences per donor were sequenced, and 15% to 20% of those sequences were non-productive. Here is what the overall study found, with its caveats: A later genetic analysis associated a missense DCLRE1C variant with V-gene and J-gene trimming of TCR beta chains, and an independent cohort replicated the association. In an earlier analysis of about 550 of the donors, most TCR beta V segments were observed in productive rearrangements about 87% or about 30% of the time, broadly matching IMGT annotations. Most TCR sequences were seen in very few donors, while some public TCRs were found in many individuals. A total of some 180 TCR beta chains were listed by the study as associated with cytomegalovirus. Compared with equally common non-associated chains, HLA-associated TCR beta chains in a later analysis were more clonally expanded and had lower generation probabilities. A group of highly shared sequence variants was considered likely to be a technical artifact of the sequencing pipeline. Some 15 rarely observed V segments, including chromosome 9 orphons, were excluded from the earlier analysis of almost 600 of the donors because counts were too low. Specific HLA alleles were associated with roughly 16,000 TCR beta sequences at a false discovery rate of 0.05 in a later analysis. Immune exposure information for the cohort was limited to CMV serostatus. Strong co-occurrence of HLA alleles, especially DR and DQ, made assigning TCR associations to individual alleles difficult. Only TCR beta chains were sequenced in this cohort, and the absence of alpha or paired-chain data limited detectable features. In vitro tests confirmed that a few of the cytomegalovirus-associated TCR beta chains recognize cytomegalovirus antigens. Some IMGT-functional V segments, including TRBV6-2 and TRBV6-3, could not be told apart with the 87-base-pair reads, so those segments were excluded. Linkage disequilibrium might explain the correlated functional status among segregating V segments, but an unknown experimental factor could not be excluded. A later analysis reported that several top co-occurrence clusters appeared linked to parvovirus B19, influenza, CMV and Epstein-Barr virus. In a later genetic analysis, fewer N-insertions in productive TCRs were reported among donors in an Asian-associated ancestry cluster than the approximately 710-donor mean. According to a later analysis, most CMV-associated TCR beta chains appeared to be HLA-restricted, and the HLA associations seemed to be driven largely by CMV exposure. It was suggested by the authors that the approach could potentially be generalized to other disease states and immunological phenotypes. In a later analysis, the rate of TCR association differed among HLA loci, with DRB1 alleles having the most associated TCRs and HLA-C alleles having the fewest. Presence/absence analyses assumed roughly uniform sequencing depth across donors, an assumption that may not hold. In both the original and validation cohorts, the classifier was reported to diagnose cytomegalovirus status with high specificity and sensitivity. A further reported finding was that TCR beta sequences accurately predicted the HLA-A and HLA-B alleles for most subjects in the first cohort. Because some donors lacked HLA typing at each locus, the association tests relied only on the typed subset.

The library relied on the immunoSEQ multiplex PCR assay. A mixture of 60 forward primers for TCR Vbeta segments and 13 reverse primers for TCR Jbeta segments was used in the multiplex PCR. A multiplex PCR assay on genomic DNA amplified the CDR3 region of rearranged TCR beta genes. The Illumina HiSeq System was used to sequence the amplified TCR beta libraries as 87-base-pair reads. Turning to the authors' computational methods: A later analysis counted some 80 million unique TCR beta chains across the roughly 700 repertoires, and 10 million to 11 million of these chains were shared by at least two donors. A nearest-neighbor algorithm error-corrected the raw reads and collapsed the reads into unique sequences, merging closely related sequences to remove PCR and sequencing errors. To assign V, D and J gene segments, CDR3 sequences were aligned to IMGT reference sequences. For a sequence to be retained, at least a six-nucleotide match to both a V gene segment and a J gene segment was required. A rearrangement counted as productive if the CDR3 had no stop codons and remained in frame with V and J, and every other rearrangement counted as non-productive. Following IMGT convention, CDR3 was defined as the stretch from the second conserved V-encoded cysteine up to the conserved J-encoded phenylalanine. In an earlier analysis of around 540 of the donors, sequences lacking an unambiguous match to a single V gene segment were excluded. In an earlier analysis of approximately 500 of the donors, a V segment was called functional when productive rearrangements were above 56.7%, and segregating when the standard deviation between donors exceeded 5%. To diagnose cytomegalovirus status from the catalog of TCR beta chain sequences, a statistical classification framework was built. In a later analysis, TCR nucleotide sequences were compared against IMGT/GENE-DB human TR gene sequences so that V and J genes could be assigned. In a later analysis, CDR3 sequences and most-parsimonious VDJ recombination scenarios were assigned using the TCRdist pipeline. A later analysis defined each TCR beta chain by its CDR3 amino acid sequence plus V-gene family, and excluded reads lacking a unique V-gene family. To address suspected cross-contamination and a sequencing artifact, a later analysis removed under 600 highly shared, low-generation-probability nucleotide sequences. In a later analysis, a clonal expansion index was calculated for each public chain from normalized within-repertoire ranks of inferred template counts. In a later analysis, generation probabilities were computed with a VDJ recombination model fitted to out-of-frame rearrangements, and the resulting probabilities were checked against IGoR. A later analysis scored TCR-TCR, TCR-HLA and TCR-CMV co-occurrence with hypergeometric tests, applying a repertoire-size bias correction to TCR pairs. A later analysis estimated false discovery rates by permuting HLA or CMV assignments 20 times. In a later analysis, co-occurring TCRs were grouped using DBSCAN, with TCRdist sequence similarity added in when clustering inside HLA-allele-positive subsets. For co-occurrence clustering, repertoires with fewer than 30,000 or more than 120,000 public chains were excluded, along with four or five repertoires with anomalous nucleotide sharing. As stored in TCRdb, this immuneACCESS dataset retains in-frame rearrangements with V and J assigned. A fraction of the clones does not appear; measured against another copy, unresolved V genes explain less than half of the discrepancy, and the remainder lacks a known reason. That table supplies the V and J calls and clone size; D and trimming were determined from the DNA. For this sample there are more than 130,000 clones; 73% appear just once. Approximately 15% of the sample rests with the top ten.

The CDR3, cysteine through phenylalanine, is 17 amino acids long. Left in the record is the CDR3 DNA by itself, 51 bases read in frame from the first base. Here V drops 2 bases and J drops 4 bases, and the junction holds 9 bases not matched to any gene. Taken from the germline V gene, the CDR1 and CDR2 loops are MGHRA and YSYEKL. The sequence came from a human donor in good health. This receptor chain uses TRBV4-1 and TRBJ2-7; TRBD2 fits 12 bases in the junction. Sequenced input: PBMCs. CDR3 region: CASSQLRASGRVYEQYF. The DNA reads TGCGCCAGCAGCCAACTACGGGCTAGCGGGAGGGTTTACGAGCAGTACTTC.